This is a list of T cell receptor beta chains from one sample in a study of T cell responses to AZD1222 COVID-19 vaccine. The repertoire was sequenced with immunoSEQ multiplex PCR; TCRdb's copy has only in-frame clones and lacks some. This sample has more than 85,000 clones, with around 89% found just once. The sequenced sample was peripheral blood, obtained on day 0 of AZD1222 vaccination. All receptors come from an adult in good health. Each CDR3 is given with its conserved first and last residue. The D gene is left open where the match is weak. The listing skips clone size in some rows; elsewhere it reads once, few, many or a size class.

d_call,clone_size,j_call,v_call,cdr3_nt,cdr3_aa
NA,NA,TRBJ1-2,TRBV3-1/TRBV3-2,TGTGCCAGCAGCCAAGATTTCCAGGGGATAGACTATGGCTACACCTTC,CASSQDFQGIDYGYTF
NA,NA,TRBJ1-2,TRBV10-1,TGCGCCAGCAGTGAGCTGGGTTGGTATGGCTACACCTTC,CASSELGWYGYTF
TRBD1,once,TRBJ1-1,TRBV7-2,TGTGCCAGCAGCTTAGCGTTGACAGGGGGTTTTGCTTTCTTT,CASSLALTGGFAFF
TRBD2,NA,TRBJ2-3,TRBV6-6,TGTGCCAGCAGTCCTCGCGGACTAGCGGGGGCCAGTGCTAGCACAGATACGCAGTATTTT,CASSPRGLAGASASTDTQYF
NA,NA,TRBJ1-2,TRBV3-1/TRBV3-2,TGTGCCAGCAGCCAAATTTTGACCGTGGGGAACTATGGCTACACCTTC,CASSQILTVGNYGYTF
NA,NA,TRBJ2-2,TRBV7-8,TGTGCCAGCAGCTTAGTCGGGCCAGGCAGGTCCGGGGAGCTGTTTTTT,CASSLVGPGRSGELFF
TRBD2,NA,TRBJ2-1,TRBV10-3,TGTGCCATCAGTTCGCTAGCGGGGGTGTACAATGAGCAGTTCTTC,CAISSLAGVYNEQFF
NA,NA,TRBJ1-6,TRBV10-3,TGTGCCATCCGGGGGGACCTAAATTCACCCCTCCACTTT,CAIRGDLNSPLHF
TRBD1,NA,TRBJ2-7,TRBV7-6,TGTGCCAGCAGTCGCCAACCGGGACAGGGCTACGAGCAGTACTTC,CASSRQPGQGYEQYF
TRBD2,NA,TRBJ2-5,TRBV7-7,TGTGCCAGCAGCCGTGCTGGGGGGGGAGAGACCCAGTACTTC,CASSRAGGGETQYF
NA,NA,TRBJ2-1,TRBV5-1,TGCGCCAGCAGCTTGGTCGGGGGCCTCTACAATGAGCAGTTCTTC,CASSLVGGLYNEQFF
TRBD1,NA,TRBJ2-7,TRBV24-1,TGTGCCACCAGTGATTTCGGCAGGGGGCTCTACGAGCAGTACTTC,CATSDFGRGLYEQYF
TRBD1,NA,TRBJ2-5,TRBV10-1,TGCGCCAGCAGTCGGGACGCCAGGGGGGAGACCCAGTACTTC,CASSRDARGETQYF
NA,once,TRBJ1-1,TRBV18,TGTGCCAGCTCACCAATTCTATTCGGGGACACCTTGGGGAACACTGAAGCTTTCTTT,CASSPILFGDTLGNTEAFF
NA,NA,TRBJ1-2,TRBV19,TGTGCCAGTAGTATGGTTCGGGACCCCCGGAGGCATGGCTACACCTTC,CASSMVRDPRRHGYTF
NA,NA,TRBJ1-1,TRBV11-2,TGTGCCAGCAGCTTCCGGGGCAACACTGAAGCTTTCTTT,CASSFRGNTEAFF
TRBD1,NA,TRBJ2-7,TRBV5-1,TGCGCCAGCAGATCCGACACAGGGGCGAACCAACCCTACGAGCAGTACTTC,CASRSDTGANQPYEQYF
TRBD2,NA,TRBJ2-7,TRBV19,TGTGCCAGTAGTATAATTAGCGGGAGTATGGGATCCTACGAGCAGTACTTC,CASSIISGSMGSYEQYF
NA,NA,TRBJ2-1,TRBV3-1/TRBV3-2,TGTGCCAGCAGCCAAGTGTTTGTGTCCGGCAGAAAGATTGGCAATGAGCAGTTCTTC,CASSQVFVSGRKIGNEQFF
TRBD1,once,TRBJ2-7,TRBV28,TGTGCCAGCAGAGCCGGGACAGGGCCCTTCGAGCAGTACTTC,CASRAGTGPFEQYF
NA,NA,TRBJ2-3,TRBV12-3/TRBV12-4,TGTGCCAGCAGTCGCACAGATACGCAGTATTTT,CASSRTDTQYF
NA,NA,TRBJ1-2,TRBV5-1,TGCGCCAGCAGCTTGGAAGTAGGGGTGAGCTATGGCTACACCTTC,CASSLEVGVSYGYTF
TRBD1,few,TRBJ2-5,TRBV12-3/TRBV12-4,TGTGCCAGCCGGAGGACAGGTCAAGAGACCCAGTACTTC,CASRRTGQETQYF
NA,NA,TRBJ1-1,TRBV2,TGTGCCAGCACTAAACACGGACAGAACATGAACACTGAAGCTTTCTTT,CASTKHGQNMNTEAFF
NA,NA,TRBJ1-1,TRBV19,TGTGCCAGTAGTTCAGGGTACCTCACTGAAGCTTTCTTT,CASSSGYLTEAFF